This TCR beta chain came from a study of blood T cell repertoires in COVID-19. With V trimmed by 5 bases and J by 1 base, 6 bases remained unmatched. Germline assignment: CDR1 MNHEY and CDR2 SVGAGI. The CDR3 extends over 15 amino acids. Here immunoSEQ multiplex PCR was the method, and the copy in TCRdb shows in-frame clones only, minus some. The table shows some 320,000 clones, with 85% occurring only once. Sample: peripheral blood. The receptor comes from a human donor in a cohort sampled during active COVID-19. The chain is built from TRBV6-5 and TRBJ1-2; TRBD1 aligns across 8 bases. CDR3 coding DNA: TGTGCCAGCAGTCCCATGGACAGGGATAACTATGGCTACACCTTC. Translated: CASSPMDRDNYGYTF.